This entry lists 18 T cell receptor beta chains sequenced from one sample in a study of blood T cell repertoires in COVID-19. Measured with immunoSEQ multiplex PCR; TCRdb has only the in-frame clones, and not every one. The data show about 150,000 clones, approximately 85% seen once. Sequencing was carried out using peripheral blood. The receptors here all came from a man aged 55 to 70 with COVID-19, enrolled during active disease.

This chain uses TRBV4-1 with TRBJ1-2; D may be TRBD1 (5 bases). Trimming removed 1 base from V and 1 base from J, with 10 bases in between. This CDR3 has 15 residues. CDR1 is MGHRA, CDR2 YSYEKL, per germline. CDR3 sequence (DNA): TGCGCCAGCAGCCAAGTACAGGTTATTAACTATGGCTACACCTTC. Translating it yields CASSQVQVINYGYTF.

This clone was picked up one time. The V call is TRBV5-1, the J call TRBJ2-3; D uncertain. The CDR3 runs to 13 residues. Germline loops: CDR1 SGHRS, CDR2 YFSETQ. The V end lost 5 bases, the J end lost 0 bases, and 7 bases lay between the germline ends. The CDR3, as DNA: TGCGCCAGCAGTGGGCCTAGCACAGATACGCAGTATTTT. Its protein is CASSGPSTDTQYF.

The rearrangement joins TRBV5-1 to TRBJ2-7, with 12 bases matching TRBD2. With V trimmed by 1 base and J by 3 bases, 8 bases remained unmatched. The CDR3 length is 17 residues. Looked up from germline, CDR1 is SGHRS and CDR2 is YFSETQ. The CDR3 loop reads CASSLLTSGSSGYEQYF. The CDR3 DNA reads TGCGCCAGCAGCTTGTTGACTAGCGGGAGTTCAGGCTACGAGCAGTACTTC.

CDR3 coding DNA: TGTGCCAGCAGCTTAGCGGGGGGGTCCTACGAGCAGTACTTC. Amino acids: CASSLAGGSYEQYF. The gene calls are TRBV11-1 and TRBJ2-7; 7 bases agree with TRBD2. Germline V gene lookup returns CDR1 SGHAT and CDR2 FQDESV (reference sequence). The ends lost 0 bases at V and 1 base at J; junction bases unmatched: 0. This CDR3 is built from 14 residues.

The chain is built from TRBV9 and TRBJ2-1; 7 bases map to TRBD1. Germline CDR1 is SGDLS and CDR2 is YYNGEE. The CDR3 is made up of 16 amino acids. V shed 0 bases and J 2 bases; nucleotides not matched to a gene: 5. In DNA form, the CDR3 reads TGTGCCAGCAGCGTAGAATTAGGGGGCGCCTACAATGAGCAGTTCTTC. Amino acid sequence: CASSVELGGAYNEQFF.

V and J are TRBV7-6 and TRBJ1-2, with 12 bases lining up with TRBD1. Germline V gives CDR1 SGHVS, CDR2 FNYEAQ. J gave up 8 bases and V 5 bases, and 12 bases lay outside the gene matches. CDR3 length equals 16 residues. In DNA form, the CDR3 reads TGTGCCAGCAGCCTAGGGACAGGGGGCGGTCTCGCGGGCTACACCTTC. Its protein is CASSLGTGGGLAGYTF.

Here the CDR3 DNA reads TGTGCCAGCAGCGAAGGTGGCAGGGCGAACACCGGGGAGCTGTTTTTT. Translation gives CASSEGGRANTGELFF. The chain recombines TRBV7-2 with TRBJ2-2; weak D call: TRBD1 (5 bases). The CDR3 is made up of 16 amino acids. From germline, CDR1 is SGHTA and CDR2 FQGNSA. The V gene lost 5 bases and the J gene lost 0 bases, with 13 bases spanning the gap.

The chain combines TRBV18 with TRBJ2-4; 8 positions agree with TRBD1. Germline V gives CDR1 KGHSH, CDR2 LQKENI. CDR3 length equals 16 residues. V lost 4 bases, J lost 1 base, and 6 bases stayed unmatched. The CDR3 nucleotides are TGTGCCAGCTCACAAAGGCAGGGGGCGGCCAAAAACATTCAGTACTTC. Translated, it gives CASSQRQGAAKNIQYF.

The J gene is TRBJ2-7, the V gene TRBV6-2 or TRBV6-3; 11 bases are a match to TRBD1. Germline assignment: CDR1 MNHEY and CDR2 SVGEGT. This CDR3 spans 14 amino acids. V gave up 6 bases and J gave up 6 bases; unmatched junction bases: 7. CDR3 region: CASSGTGGFFEQYF. CDR3 bases: TGTGCCAGCAGCGGGACAGGGGGATTCTTCGAGCAGTACTTC.

The rearrangement uses TRBV30 and TRBJ2-7; possibly TRBD2 for D (5 bases). CDR3 size: 15 residues. Trimming shortened V by 0 bases and J by 3 bases, and 15 bases separated the two germline ends. CDR1 is GTSNPN, CDR2 SVGIG, per germline (reference sequence). The CDR3 nucleotides are TGTGCCTGGAGTGTCTCGGAGTACCGGGGCTACGAGCAGTACTTC. It codes for CAWSVSEYRGYEQYF.

This chain joins TRBV6-1 and TRBJ2-1; D possibly corresponds to TRBD1 (5 bases). The CDR3 has 14 amino acids. In germline, CDR1 is MNHNS, CDR2 SASEGT. V was clipped by 2 bases and J by 5 bases, with 10 bases between them. The CDR3 region has the DNA TGTGCCAGCAGTGAACAGGGATCGAACAATGAGCAGTTCTTC. It codes for CASSEQGSNNEQFF.

The chain couples TRBV7-8 to TRBJ2-5, with D unresolved. The CDR3 sequence is 12 residues long. Germline-derived CDR1 and CDR2 are SGHVS and FQNEAQ. V shed 1 base and J shed 4 bases, with 4 bases lying between them. In DNA, the CDR3 is TGTGCCAGCAGCTTAGGGGCAGAGACCCAGTACTTC. It specifies CASSLGAETQYF.

The CDR3 sequence: CASSSRQGAIMNTEAFF. CDR3 nucleotide sequence: TGTGCCAGCAGCTCCAGACAGGGGGCTATAATGAACACTGAAGCTTTCTTT. The chain couples TRBV11-2 to TRBJ1-1; TRBD1 aligns across 10 bases. In germline, CDR1 is SGHAT, CDR2 FQNNGV. CDR3 size: 17 residues. V lost 4 bases, J lost 0 bases, and 8 bases stayed unmatched.

The rearrangement uses TRBV5-6 and TRBJ2-2, with TRBD2 matching 12 bases. The CDR3 contains 17 residues. Germline V gene lookup returns CDR1 SGHDT and CDR2 YYEEEE. The J segment lost 1 base and the V segment lost 4 bases, leaving 5 bases of the junction unmatched. In DNA form, the CDR3 reads TGTGCCAGCAGCCTACGGACTAGCGGGGTGAACACCGGGGAGCTGTTTTTT. It encodes CASSLRTSGVNTGELFF.

The chain recombines TRBV3-1 (or the pseudogene TRBV3-2) with TRBJ1-1; maybe TRBD1 (6 bases). Germline CDR1 LGHDT, CDR2 YNNKEL (reference sequence). There are 13 residues in the CDR3. V gave up 6 bases and J gave up 6 bases, with 14 bases separating them. The DNA for the CDR3 is TGTGCCAGCAGGCAAAAGGGGGGGTCTGAAGCTTTCTTT. It is translated as CASRQKGGSEAFF.

This clone was recorded a few times. The V gene is TRBV6-5, the J gene TRBJ1-1; TRBD1 might be the D (5 bases). CDR1 MNHEY and CDR2 SVGAGI come from the germline V gene. The CDR3 covers 15 residues. Trimming left V 0 bases short and J 0 bases short, with 8 bases between. The CDR3 DNA reads as TGTGCCAGCAGTTACTCAGGGGCCCTGAACACTGAAGCTTTCTTT. The encoded protein is CASSYSGALNTEAFF.

This chain uses TRBV10-3 with TRBJ1-1; no clear D gene. The CDR3 has 15 residues. Trimming removed 0 bases at V and 4 bases at J, with 12 bases between. The V gene's germline CDR1 is ENHRY and CDR2 SYGVKD. CDR3 in amino acids: CAISESGGWATEAFF. The CDR3 region has the DNA TGTGCCATCAGTGAGTCAGGAGGTTGGGCCACTGAAGCTTTCTTT.

This chain connects TRBV11-2 to TRBJ1-3; TRBD1 aligns across 10 bases. Germline-derived CDR1 and CDR2 are SGHAT and FQNNGV. The trim removed 4 bases at V and 7 bases at J, leaving 13 bases unmatched. The CDR3 spans 17 residues. CDR3 in DNA: TGTGCCAGCAGCTACTCCGGGACAGGGGAGGTCGGGAACACCATATATTTT. As protein: CASSYSGTGEVGNTIYF.